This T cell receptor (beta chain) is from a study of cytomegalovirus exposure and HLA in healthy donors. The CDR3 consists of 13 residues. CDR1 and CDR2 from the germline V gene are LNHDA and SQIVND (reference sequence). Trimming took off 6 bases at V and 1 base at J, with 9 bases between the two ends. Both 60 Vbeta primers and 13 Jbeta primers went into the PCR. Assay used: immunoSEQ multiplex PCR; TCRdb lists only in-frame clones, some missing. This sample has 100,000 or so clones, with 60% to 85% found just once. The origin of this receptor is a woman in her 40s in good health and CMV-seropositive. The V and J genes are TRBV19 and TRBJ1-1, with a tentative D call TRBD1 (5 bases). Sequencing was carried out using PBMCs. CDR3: CASRSTGNTEAFF. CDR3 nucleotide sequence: TGTGCCAGTAGGTCCACAGGGAACACTGAAGCTTTCTTT.